This TCR beta chain appears in the sequencing data of a study of vaccination and CD4 T cells after COVID-19. Study-level background: The convalescents included six males and four females, and among them two were Hispanic while seven were Caucasian.

There are a few counts of this clonotype. Its antigen remains unidentified. With the Oncomine TCR Beta short-read assay, DNA from cultured CD4+ T cells was sequenced. TCRdb called the PCR reads again in MiXCR, with one record for every CDR3 protein. The sample yields over 20,000 distinct CDR3 sequences, over 60% seen once. Study-level points and caveats: SARS-CoV-2-reactive clonotypes showed a nonsignificant median rise from roughly 21 to 40.

Treatment indicated: approximately 11-day PBMC culture with coronavirus spike peptide pools or control peptides (ViraFEST assay). These CD4+ T cells came from roughly 9-day cultures by negative selection. The TCR was taken from a human donor who had recovered from COVID-19. Sequencing used CD4+ T cells from blood, cultured in vitro.

The CDR3 loop is CSAREARLQHSYNEQFF. CDR3 sequence (DNA): TGCAGTGCTAGAGAGGCCAGACTACAACACTCCTACAATGAGCAGTTCTTC. V and J are TRBV20-1 and TRBJ2-1, with D possibly being TRBD2 (5 bases). Per germline, CDR1 DFQATT and CDR2 SNEGSKA (reference sequence). The CDR3 has 17 residues. The V end lost 0 bases, the J end lost 0 bases, and 15 bases lay between the germline ends.